The 13 T cell receptor beta chains reported below all come from one sample, sequenced in a study of CD8 T cells in Susac syndrome. Random hexamers served to reverse transcribe roughly 0.5 to 1 ug RNA. One entry per CDR3 protein, called by TCRdb with MiXCR from the immunoSEQ multiplex PCR reads. Of some 120,000 distinct CDR3 sequences in the sample, 90% to 95% were seen once. Sequenced: CD8+ T cells from PBMCs. The receptors stem from a human donor with multiple sclerosis.

This clonotype was found once. The gene calls are TRBV7-3 and TRBJ2-3, with D unresolved. The CDR3 is 17 residues long. CDR1 and CDR2 from the germline V gene are SGHTA and FQGTGA. V lost 0 bases, J lost 1 base, and 14 bases lay in between. CDR3 loop: CASSLTPISQRTDTQYF. The CDR3 region has the DNA TGTGCCAGCAGCTTAACCCCGATCTCACAGCGCACAGATACGCAGTATTTT.

This chain joins TRBV20-1 and TRBJ1-4; 10 bases fit TRBD1. This CDR3 contains 17 residues. Germline CDR1 DFQATT, CDR2 SNEGSKA (reference sequence). V was clipped by 0 bases and J by 7 bases; unmatched bases: 11. The CDR3 loop reads CSARDFGGTGAGEKLFF. CDR3 DNA: TGCAGTGCTAGAGATTTCGGCGGGACAGGGGCGGGTGAAAAACTGTTTTTT.

This rearrangement joins TRBV29-1 to TRBJ2-1, with TRBD2 matching over 13 bases. The CDR3 runs 15 residues. Germline V gene data show CDR1 as SQVTM and CDR2 as ANQGSEA. V was clipped by 0 bases and J by 13 bases; unmatched bases: 9. The CDR3 region has the DNA TGCAGCGTTGAAGAAAATACTAGCGGGGGGGCCAGACAGTTCTTC. As protein: CSVEENTSGGARQFF.

This chain uses TRBV7-9 with TRBJ2-7; D may be TRBD2 (6 bases). The CDR3 sequence is 13 residues long. The germline V and J ends were trimmed by 5 bases and 7 bases, with 15 bases remaining between them. The germline CDR1 and CDR2 sequences are SEHNR and FQNEAQ (reference sequence). CDR3 sequence reads: CASSDGGIGEQYF. In DNA form, the CDR3 reads TGTGCCAGCAGCGACGGGGGTATCGGGGAGCAGTACTTC.

V usage is TRBV5-1 and J usage is TRBJ1-2; D gene ambiguous. The CDR3 runs to 15 residues. Trimming took 3 bases from V and 6 from J, leaving 18 bases between them. Germline V gene data show CDR1 as SGHRS and CDR2 as YFSETQ. The CDR3 region is CASSWRTGDAHGYTF. Here the CDR3 DNA reads TGCGCCAGCAGCTGGCGGACGGGTGATGCCCATGGCTACACCTTC.

This clonotype occurred once. The chain uses TRBV24-1 and TRBJ2-3; 10 bases are shared with TRBD1. From germline, CDR1 is KGHDR and CDR2 SFDVKD. V shed 4 bases, J shed 2 bases, and the junction held 8 bases outside the gene matches. The CDR3 spans 17 residues. The CDR3 region is CATSDTTGTGATDTQYF. CDR3 coding DNA: TGTGCCACCAGTGACACCACCGGGACAGGGGCCACAGATACGCAGTATTTT.

The chain recombines TRBV4-2 with TRBJ2-1; D uncertain. The CDR3 spans 16 residues. Germline loops: CDR1 LGHNA, CDR2 YNFKEQ. The V end lost 0 bases, the J end lost 0 bases, and 9 bases lay between the germline ends. The CDR3 DNA sequence: TGTGCCAGCAGCCAAGAGGGCAGCTGCTCCTACAATGAGCAGTTCTTC. Residues: CASSQEGSCSYNEQFF.

The CDR3 loop is CASSLTGEYGNTIYF. The CDR3 DNA sequence: TGTGCCAGCAGCCTGACAGGGGAGTACGGAAACACCATATATTTT. The chain links TRBV14 to TRBJ1-3, with 8 bases lining up with TRBD1. CDR1 and CDR2 (germline): SGHDN, FVKESK. V trimming: 4 bases; J trimming: 4 bases; junction bases outside the gene matches: 6. This CDR3 is 15 amino acids long.

The gene calls are TRBV3-1 and TRBJ1-2; D unresolved. The CDR3 extends over 15 amino acids. Germline V gives CDR1 LGHDT, CDR2 YNNKEL (reference sequence). V gave up 0 bases and J gave up 8 bases, with 16 bases separating them. The CDR3 sequence: CASSQESPRLGGYTF. DNA for the CDR3: TGTGCCAGCAGCCAAGAATCGCCCAGGCTAGGAGGCTACACCTTC.

J is TRBJ2-3 and V is TRBV30; 8 bases fit TRBD1. Germline V gene data show CDR1 as GTSNPN and CDR2 as SVGIG (reference sequence). The CDR3 contains 13 residues. Germline trimming cut 7 bases from V and 1 base from J; bases unmatched to any gene: 4. CDR3 in amino acids: CAFLTGGTDTQYF. The CDR3 DNA is TGTGCCTTCCTGACAGGGGGCACAGATACGCAGTATTTT.

This chain links TRBV19 with TRBJ2-7, with D possibly being TRBD1 or TRBD2 (5 bases each). Germline lookup yields CDR1 LNHDA and CDR2 SQIVND (reference sequence). This CDR3 has 13 residues. Trimming took off 3 bases at V and 5 bases at J, with 11 bases between the two ends. The CDR3 DNA reads as TGTGCCAGTAGTATCGACGGGACGAACGAGCAGTACTTC. It specifies CASSIDGTNEQYF.

The chain couples TRBV27 to TRBJ2-7; 9 positions match TRBD1. The CDR3 has 15 amino acids. Per the germline V gene, CDR1 is MNHEY and CDR2 is SMNVEV (reference sequence). Unmatched junction bases numbered 4, after V lost 2 bases and J lost 2 bases. The CDR3 loop is CASSLVGTGPYEQYF. CDR3 DNA sequence: TGTGCCAGCAGTTTAGTCGGGACAGGGCCCTACGAGCAGTACTTC.

The V gene is TRBV24-1, the J gene TRBJ2-2; D gene unclear. CDR1 is KGHDR and CDR2 is SFDVKD in the germline V gene. CDR3 length: 15 amino acids. V lost 6 bases, J lost 9 bases, and 19 bases lay in between. In DNA, the CDR3 is TGTGCCACCAGTCCCGGACGGTCCGAAAGTAGGGAGCTGTTTTTT. It encodes CATSPGRSESRELFF.